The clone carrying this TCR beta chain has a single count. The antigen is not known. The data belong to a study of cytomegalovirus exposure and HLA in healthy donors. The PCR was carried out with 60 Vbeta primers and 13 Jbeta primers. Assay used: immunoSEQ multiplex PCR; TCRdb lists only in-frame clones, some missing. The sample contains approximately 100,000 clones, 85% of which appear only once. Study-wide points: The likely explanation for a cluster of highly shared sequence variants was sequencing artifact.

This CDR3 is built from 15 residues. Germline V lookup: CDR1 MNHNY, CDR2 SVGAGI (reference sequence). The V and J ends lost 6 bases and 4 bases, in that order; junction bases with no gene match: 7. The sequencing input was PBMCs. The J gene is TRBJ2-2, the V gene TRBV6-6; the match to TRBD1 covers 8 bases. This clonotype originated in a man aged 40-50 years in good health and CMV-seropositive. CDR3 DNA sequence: TGTGCCAGCAGGCCAGGACAGGGCGGCACCGGGGAGCTGTTTTTT. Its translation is CASRPGQGGTGELFF.